These 29 T cell receptor beta chains came from one sample sequenced in a study of blood T cell repertoires in COVID-19. The protocol was immunoSEQ multiplex PCR, while the TCRdb copy is restricted to in-frame clones and leaves out a portion. Of approximately 150,000 clones listed, around 86% are singletons. The sequenced sample was peripheral blood. These receptors came from a human donor in a cohort sampled during active COVID-19.

The chain recombines TRBV23-1 with TRBJ2-5; TRBD1 aligns across 11 bases. TRBV23-1 is annotated as an ORF whose role is uncertain. The CDR3 runs to 18 residues. Losses at the gene ends were 10 bases for V and 0 bases for J; bases not matched to a gene: 16. This CDR3 reads CANPSGQGGGRYQETQYF. In DNA form, the CDR3 reads TGCGCCAATCCCTCGGGACAGGGGGGCGGTCGGTACCAAGAGACCCAGTACTTC.

The chain recombines TRBV19 with TRBJ2-5, with a tentative D call TRBD2 (7 bases). The CDR3 length is 13 residues. Germline CDR1 and CDR2: LNHDA and SQIVND (reference sequence). Trimming stripped 8 bases from V and 2 bases from J, with 12 bases between. This CDR3 is CASRRGAQETQYF. DNA of the CDR3: TGTGCCAGTCGCCGGGGGGCTCAAGAGACCCAGTACTTC. The entire variable domain, with the rest obtained from reference TRBV19 and TRBJ2-5, is as follows: DGGITQSPKYLFRKEGQNVTLSCEQNLNHDAMYWYRQDPGQGLRLIYYSQIVNDFQKGDIAEGYSVSREKKESFPLTVTSAQKNPTAFYLCASRRGAQETQYFGPGTRLLVL.

The chain has TRBV4-1 and TRBJ2-1, with D perhaps matching TRBD2 (5 bases). This CDR3 contains 15 residues. V gave up 5 bases and J gave up 0 bases, with 11 bases separating them. Germline V gene data show CDR1 as MGHRA and CDR2 as YSYEKL. The chain's CDR3 is CASSVAHSSYNEQFF. Here the CDR3 DNA reads TGCGCCAGCAGCGTAGCGCACAGCTCCTACAATGAGCAGTTCTTC.

The chain joins TRBV19 to TRBJ1-6; D is unclear. This CDR3 has 16 amino acids. The germline CDR1 and CDR2 sequences are LNHDA and SQIVND (reference sequence). Trimming removed 5 bases from V and 10 bases from J, with 21 bases in between. CDR3 region: CASSSHPGLARSPLHF. The CDR3, as DNA: TGTGCCAGTAGTTCACACCCAGGACTGGCAAGATCACCCCTCCACTTT.

The V and J genes are TRBV21-1 and TRBJ2-3; the table names TRBD1, a call not compared with the DNA. TRBV21-1 is designated a pseudogene. The CDR3 runs to 15 residues. For the CDR3, the DNA is TGTGCCAGCAGCAAAGGGTACAGGGGTAATCATACGCAGTATTTT. Translation gives CASSKGYRGNHTQYF.

The chain is built from TRBV19 and TRBJ1-5; 11 bases map to TRBD1. Germline V gene data show CDR1 as LNHDA and CDR2 as SQIVND (reference sequence). The CDR3 covers 15 residues. V trimming: 5 bases; J trimming: 6 bases; junction bases outside the gene matches: 6. CDR3 sequence reads: CASSYGQGARQPQHF. CDR3 DNA sequence: TGTGCCAGTAGTTACGGACAGGGGGCGCGTCAGCCCCAGCATTTT.

This clone was recorded a few times. This chain links TRBV7-3 with TRBJ1-2; maybe TRBD1 (5 bases). Germline CDR1 and CDR2: SGHTA and FQGTGA. V was cut by 3 bases and J by 0 bases, with 11 bases left in between. The CDR3 covers 15 residues. In DNA form, the CDR3 reads TGTGCCAGCAGCTTCACAGGTCCTTCTAACTATGGCTACACCTTC. It is translated as CASSFTGPSNYGYTF. Variable domain in full (rest from reference TRBV7-3 and TRBJ1-2): GAGVSQTPSNKVTEKGKYVELRCDPISGHTALYWYRQSLGQGPEFLIYFQGTGAADDSGLPNDRFFAVRPEGSVSTLKIQRTERGDSAVYLCASSFTGPSNYGYTFGSGTRLTVV.

The chain carries TRBV6-1 and TRBJ2-2; 7 bases are shared with TRBD1. This CDR3 spans 16 amino acids. Germline assignment: CDR1 MNHNS and CDR2 SASEGT. V lost 3 bases, J lost 1 base, and 5 bases stayed unmatched. CDR3 protein: CASSEGTARNTGELFF. Here the CDR3 DNA reads TGTGCCAGCAGTGAGGGGACAGCTAGGAACACCGGGGAGCTGTTTTTT.

This chain uses TRBV10-3 with TRBJ2-5, with a tentative D call TRBD2 (5 bases). The V gene lost 11 bases and the J gene lost 5 bases, with 18 bases spanning the gap. Germline values: CDR1 ENHRY, CDR2 SYGVKD. The CDR3 runs 13 residues. DNA of the CDR3: TGTGCCGCACAGCGGCGTTCGGGGGAGACCCAGTACTTC. Its protein is CAAQRRSGETQYF.

J is TRBJ2-2 and V is TRBV11-2; D possibly corresponds to TRBD2 (5 bases). Looked up from germline, CDR1 is SGHAT and CDR2 is FQNNGV. The CDR3 loop spans 16 amino acids. The V end lost 5 bases, the J end lost 6 bases, and 19 bases lay between the germline ends. The CDR3 loop is CASSQGLAVPSGELFF. The CDR3 DNA reads as TGTGCCAGCAGCCAAGGGCTAGCAGTCCCCTCCGGGGAGCTGTTTTTT.

This sequence joins TRBV7-8 and TRBJ2-1, with 14 positions matching TRBD2. From germline, CDR1 is SGHVS and CDR2 FQNEAQ. J was trimmed by 8 bases and V by 5 bases; bases with no gene match: 5. CDR3 length equals 15 residues. CDR3: CASSARLAGGHEQFF. The CDR3 DNA is TGTGCCAGCAGCGCCCGACTAGCGGGAGGGCATGAGCAGTTCTTC.

CDR3 sequence (DNA): TGTGCCACCAGCTTCCAGACAGGGGCGAACACCGGGGAGCTGTTTTTT. Encoded protein: CATSFQTGANTGELFF. The chain is built from TRBV15 and TRBJ2-2; 8 bases are shared with TRBD1. This CDR3 is 16 amino acids long. CDR1 is LNHNV, CDR2 YYDKDF, per germline (reference sequence). With V trimmed by 5 bases and J by 0 bases, 5 bases remained unmatched.

V gene TRBV18 combines with J gene TRBJ2-7, with 12 bases fitting TRBD1. With V trimmed by 6 bases and J by 5 bases, 5 bases remained unmatched. Germline V lookup: CDR1 KGHSH, CDR2 LQKENI. CDR3 size: 14 residues. The CDR3: CASSPGQGANEQYF. The CDR3 DNA reads TGTGCCAGCTCGCCGGGACAGGGGGCTAACGAGCAGTACTTC.

The rearrangement joins TRBV5-4 to TRBJ2-1, with a possible D match to TRBD2 (6 bases). The CDR3 extends over 15 amino acids. Germline V lookup: CDR1 SGHNT, CDR2 YYREEE (reference sequence). V lost 0 bases and J lost 4, with 11 bases in between. CDR3 in DNA: TGTGCCAGCAGCTTGGTTTTAGCGGATTACAATGAGCAGTTCTTC. Translation gives CASSLVLADYNEQFF.

The rearrangement links TRBV6-5 to TRBJ2-1; 10 nucleotides align to TRBD2. The V and J ends lost 10 bases and 5 bases, in that order; junction bases with no gene match: 5. The CDR3 is 13 amino acids. In germline, CDR1 is MNHEY, CDR2 SVGAGI. The CDR3, as DNA: TGTGCCACTAGGACTAGCGGCCACAATGAGCAGTTCTTC. It codes for CATRTSGHNEQFF.

The chain employs TRBV5-1 and TRBJ2-3; the D is unclear. The CDR3 is 14 amino acids. In germline, CDR1 is SGHRS, CDR2 YFSETQ. Between the trimmed V and J ends, which lost 0 bases and 3 bases, there was a span of 8 bases. CDR3: CASSLARSTDTQYF. DNA of the CDR3: TGCGCCAGCAGCTTGGCCCGGAGTACAGATACGCAGTATTTT.

The V and J genes are TRBV21-1 and TRBJ2-3; TRBD2, the table's D call, was not compared with the DNA. TRBV21-1 is listed as a pseudogene. The CDR3 loop spans 14 amino acids. Written as DNA, the CDR3 is TGTGCCAGCAAGGCGGCGCCCCGAGAGGATACGCAGTATTTT. Its protein product is CASKAAPREDTQYF.

This sequence joins TRBV14 and TRBJ1-1; D unclear. The CDR3 sequence is 16 residues long. Germline V CDR1 and CDR2: SGHDN, FVKESK. Trimming stripped 6 bases from V and 1 base from J, with 18 bases between. The CDR3 sequence: CASRAIEGKPNTEAFF. The CDR3 nucleotides read TGTGCCAGCAGGGCAATAGAGGGAAAGCCGAACACTGAAGCTTTCTTT.

The chain uses TRBV7-3 and TRBJ1-1; D unresolved. Trimming removed 5 bases at V and 1 base at J, with 20 bases between. Germline V gene data show CDR1 as SGHTA and CDR2 as FQGTGA. The length of the CDR3 is 17 residues. The CDR3 nucleotides read TGTGCCAGCAGCCCCCTGGGTCAGCGGTTGGGGAACACTGAAGCTTTCTTT. The encoded protein is CASSPLGQRLGNTEAFF.

The chain uses TRBV6-2 or TRBV6-3 and TRBJ2-3; perhaps TRBD2 as D (6 bases). Per germline, CDR1 MNHEY and CDR2 SVGEGT. Between the trimmed V and J ends, which lost 0 bases and 6 bases, there was a span of 7 bases. This CDR3 has 13 amino acids. This CDR3 reads CASSYSGGDTQYF. Written as DNA, the CDR3 is TGTGCCAGCAGTTACTCCGGAGGGGATACGCAGTATTTT.

J is TRBJ2-7 and V is TRBV19; weak D call: TRBD2 (5 bases). The CDR3 consists of 14 residues. The germline CDR1 and CDR2 sequences are LNHDA and SQIVND (reference sequence). The germline V and J ends were trimmed by 6 bases and 2 bases, with 14 bases remaining between them. The CDR3 loop reads CASSLLGGTYEQYF. CDR3 in DNA: TGTGCCAGTAGCCTACTAGGCGGTACCTACGAGCAGTACTTC.

This chain links TRBV6-5 with TRBJ2-7, with D possibly TRBD1 on 6 matching bases. V was pared by 6 bases and J by 4 bases, with 10 bases between. This CDR3 contains 12 residues. Germline V gene lookup returns CDR1 MNHEY and CDR2 SVGAGI. CDR3 sequence (DNA): TGTGCCAGCAGAGCTCAGGGGTACGAGCAGTACTTC. It is translated as CASRAQGYEQYF.

V usage is TRBV5-1 and J usage is TRBJ2-2; 7 nucleotides align to TRBD1. This CDR3 region has 15 residues. V was pared by 0 bases and J by 1 base, with 0 bases of the junction left unmatched. Germline values: CDR1 SGHRS, CDR2 YFSETQ. The CDR3 bases are TGCGCCAGCAGCTTGGGGACAGGGAACACCGGGGAGCTGTTTTTT. It specifies CASSLGTGNTGELFF.

This chain joins TRBV6-2 or TRBV6-3 and TRBJ2-2; possible D gene TRBD1, 6 bases. Germline values: CDR1 MNHEY, CDR2 SVGEGT. The CDR3 spans 13 residues. Trimming took 6 bases from V and 5 from J, leaving 10 bases between them. The CDR3 sequence: CASSGTQTGELFF. CDR3 coding DNA: TGTGCCAGCAGCGGGACACAAACCGGGGAGCTGTTTTTT.

This clone was observed a single time. V is TRBV2 and J is TRBJ1-1, with D possibly being TRBD1 (6 bases). This CDR3 is 15 amino acids long. CDR1 is SNHLY and CDR2 is FYNNEI in the germline V gene. The ends were cut back, 9 bases at V and 0 bases at J, with 17 bases in the middle. DNA for the CDR3: TGTGCCAGTCGAAGCACGGGACACGTGAACACTGAAGCTTTCTTT. Its translation is CASRSTGHVNTEAFF.

This clone was detected many times. The chain couples TRBV4-1 to TRBJ1-2; a weak D match, TRBD1 (5 bases). Looked up from germline, CDR1 is MGHRA and CDR2 is YSYEKL. The germline V and J ends were trimmed by 0 bases and 3 bases, with 20 bases remaining between them. The CDR3 is made up of 18 amino acids. The CDR3 here is CASSQDRGLEGPHYGYTF. Here the CDR3 DNA reads TGCGCCAGCAGCCAAGATCGGGGGTTGGAGGGGCCCCACTATGGCTACACCTTC.

This chain links TRBV4-1 with TRBJ1-2, with unresolved D. Germline loops: CDR1 MGHRA, CDR2 YSYEKL. V gave up 4 bases and J gave up 0 bases, with 24 bases separating them. The CDR3 loop spans 19 amino acids. CDR3 loop: CASSPFPTPSNSPNYGYTF. CDR3 nucleotides: TGCGCCAGCAGCCCATTTCCCACCCCCTCGAACAGCCCTAACTATGGCTACACCTTC.

In nucleotides, the CDR3 is TGTGCCAGCAGGGACAGGGTGGGCTATGGCTACACCTTC. Its protein is CASRDRVGYGYTF. The chain employs TRBV27 and TRBJ1-2; 8 bases fit TRBD1. CDR1 and CDR2 from the germline V gene are MNHEY and SMNVEV (reference sequence). Trimming removed 6 bases from V and 4 bases from J; junction bases left unmatched: 4. This CDR3 spans 13 amino acids.

With regard to this clone: Relative to the germline gene, one junction end is altered; a read error may explain this. DNA of the CDR3: TGTACCAGCAGTCCTCACCCAGGGGGCGACAGGGGCTACACCTTC. Its translation: CTSSPHPGGDRGYTF. This chain uses TRBV28 with TRBJ1-2; TRBD1 matches 8 bases. The CDR3 has 15 residues. From germline, CDR1 is MDHEN and CDR2 SYDVKM.